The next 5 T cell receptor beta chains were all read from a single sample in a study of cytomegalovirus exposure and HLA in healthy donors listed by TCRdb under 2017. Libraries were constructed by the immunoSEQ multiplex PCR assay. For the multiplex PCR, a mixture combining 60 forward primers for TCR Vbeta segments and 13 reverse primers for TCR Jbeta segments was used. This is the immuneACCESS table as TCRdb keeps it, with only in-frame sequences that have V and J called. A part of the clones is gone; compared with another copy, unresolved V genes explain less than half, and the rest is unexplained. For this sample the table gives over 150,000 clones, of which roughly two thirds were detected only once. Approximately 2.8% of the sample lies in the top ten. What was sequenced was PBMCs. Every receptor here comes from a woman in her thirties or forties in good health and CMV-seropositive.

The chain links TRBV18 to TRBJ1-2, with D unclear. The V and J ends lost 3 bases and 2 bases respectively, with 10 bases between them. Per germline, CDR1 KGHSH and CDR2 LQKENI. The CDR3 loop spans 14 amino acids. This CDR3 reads CASSPDGGNYGYTF. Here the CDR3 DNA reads TGTGCCAGCTCACCCGACGGCGGGAACTATGGCTACACCTTC.

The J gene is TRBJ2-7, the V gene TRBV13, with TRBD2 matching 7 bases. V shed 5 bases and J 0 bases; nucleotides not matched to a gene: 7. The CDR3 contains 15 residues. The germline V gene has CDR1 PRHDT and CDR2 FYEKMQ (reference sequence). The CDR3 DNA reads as TGTGCCAGCAGCCTGGGGGGGGGACTCTCCTACGAGCAGTACTTC. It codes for CASSLGGGLSYEQYF.

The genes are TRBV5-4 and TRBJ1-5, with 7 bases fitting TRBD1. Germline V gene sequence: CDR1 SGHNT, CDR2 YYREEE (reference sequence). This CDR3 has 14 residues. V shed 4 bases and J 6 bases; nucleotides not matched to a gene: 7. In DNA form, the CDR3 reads TGTGCCAGCAGCCAAGACAGGGTAGGTCAGCCCCAGCATTTT. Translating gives CASSQDRVGQPQHF.

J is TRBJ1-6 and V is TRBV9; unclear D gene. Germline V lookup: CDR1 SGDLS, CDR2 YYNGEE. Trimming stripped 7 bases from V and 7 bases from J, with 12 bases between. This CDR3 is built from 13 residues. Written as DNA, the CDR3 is TGTGCCAGCGGCCCCTCATCCAATTCACCCCTCCACTTT. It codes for CASGPSSNSPLHF.

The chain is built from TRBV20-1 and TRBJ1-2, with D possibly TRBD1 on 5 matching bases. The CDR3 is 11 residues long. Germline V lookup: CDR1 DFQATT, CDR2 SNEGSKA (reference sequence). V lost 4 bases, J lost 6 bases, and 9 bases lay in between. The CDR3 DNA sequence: TGCAGTGCTACCGGGACTGATGGCTACACCTTC. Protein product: CSATGTDGYTF.